What follows are 32 T cell receptor beta chains derived from one specimen sequenced in a study of T cell repertoires in cytomegalovirus infection. The antigens of these receptors remain unknown. From the reads, TCRdb called clonotypes with MiXCR, one entry per CDR3 protein. The sample includes around 95,000 distinct CDR3 sequences, roughly 29% of them seen just once. The sample here was CD8+ T cells from cultured PBMCs, taken from culture after CMV antigen stimulation. All receptors derive from a human donor in good health (CMV status not recorded). Some clones in this sample may be carry-over from other donors' samples.

The gene calls are TRBV7-6 and TRBJ1-1, with D possibly TRBD1 on 5 matching bases. From germline, CDR1 is SGHVS and CDR2 FNYEAQ. The CDR3 consists of 13 residues. Trimming removed 2 bases from V and 5 bases from J, with 9 bases in between. As DNA, the CDR3 is TGTGCCAGCAGCTTATTGGGGGGGACTGAAGCTTTCTTT. It is translated as CASSLLGGTEAFF. Full variable domain (outside the CDR3, taken from reference TRBV7-6 and TRBJ1-1): GAGVSQSPRYKVTKRGQDVALRCDPISGHVSLYWYRQALGQGPEFLTYFNYEAQQDKSGLPNDRFSAERPEGSISTLTIQRTEQRDSAMYRCASSLLGGTEAFFGQGTRLTVV.

The chain combines TRBV2 with TRBJ2-7, with D hard to call. The V gene lost 3 bases and the J gene lost 2 bases, with 11 bases spanning the gap. Germline V gives CDR1 SNHLY, CDR2 FYNNEI. This CDR3 contains 14 residues. The CDR3 DNA is TGTGCCAGCAGTGACCCCCTCCGGACCTACGAGCAGTACTTC. Protein sequence: CASSDPLRTYEQYF.

The chain has TRBV28 and TRBJ1-2, with TRBD1 matching over 9 bases. CDR1 and CDR2 from the germline V gene are MDHEN and SYDVKM. This CDR3 comprises 14 residues. V dropped 3 bases and J dropped 8; count of bases not matched to a gene: 7. The CDR3: CASSLPGQGRGYTF. The CDR3 nucleotides read TGTGCCAGCAGTTTGCCCGGACAGGGGCGCGGCTACACCTTC.

The rearrangement joins TRBV11-3 to TRBJ2-5; tentatively, D is TRBD2 (5 bases). The germline V and J ends were trimmed by 1 base and 4 bases, with 16 bases remaining between them. This CDR3 has 16 residues. CDR1 SGHNT and CDR2 YENEEA come from the germline V gene. DNA of the CDR3: TGTGCCAGCAGCTTAGGTGCCTATTCCGCGGGAGAGACCCAGTACTTC. It yields the protein CASSLGAYSAGETQYF.

The V and J genes are TRBV12-3 or TRBV12-4 and TRBJ2-1; D ambiguous. Trimming took off 3 bases at V and 8 bases at J, with 11 bases between the two ends. The CDR3 loop spans 13 amino acids. The CDR3 sequence: CASSFKSGDEQFF. In DNA form, the CDR3 reads TGTGCCAGCAGTTTTAAGTCCGGTGATGAGCAGTTCTTC.

This rearrangement joins TRBV2 to TRBJ2-6; D gene ambiguous. Trimming took off 3 bases at V and 0 bases at J, with 21 bases between the two ends. CDR1 and CDR2 (germline): SNHLY, FYNNEI. The CDR3 has 20 residues. CDR3 region: CASSDPTTPVASSGANVLTF. The CDR3 region has the DNA TGTGCCAGCAGTGACCCAACTACCCCAGTGGCCAGCTCTGGGGCCAACGTCCTGACTTTC.

The chain carries TRBV7-8 and TRBJ1-2, with 8 nucleotides matching TRBD1. From germline, CDR1 is SGHVS and CDR2 FQNEAQ. J lost 5 bases, V lost 4 bases, and 6 bases had no gene match. The CDR3 has 14 amino acids. CDR3 region: CASSSPGQGYGYTF. DNA for the CDR3: TGTGCCAGCAGCTCCCCAGGACAGGGTTATGGCTACACCTTC.

The J gene is TRBJ1-1, the V gene TRBV6-5; D is unclear. Germline V gives CDR1 MNHEY, CDR2 SVGAGI. The CDR3 is 13 amino acids. The V gene lost 2 bases and the J gene lost 2 bases, with 6 bases spanning the gap. This chain's CDR3 is CASSYSFNTEAFF. CDR3 nucleotide sequence: TGTGCCAGCAGTTACAGCTTTAACACTGAAGCTTTCTTT.

The chain couples TRBV7-9 to TRBJ1-1; D unclear. The CDR3 runs 14 residues. The germline V and J ends were trimmed by 5 bases and 0 bases, with 10 bases remaining between them. Germline lookup yields CDR1 SEHNR and CDR2 FQNEAQ (reference sequence). DNA of the CDR3: TGTGCCAGCAGCCCCTGGGCGATGAACACTGAAGCTTTCTTT. Translation gives CASSPWAMNTEAFF.

The genes are TRBV5-4 and TRBJ1-1; D is undetermined. In germline, CDR1 is SGHNT, CDR2 YYREEE (reference sequence). This CDR3 contains 13 residues. Trimming removed 2 bases at V and 8 bases at J, with 13 bases between. Here the CDR3 DNA reads TGTGCCAGCAGCTTTCCCCCTTCGCCGGAAGCTTTCTTT. Its translation: CASSFPPSPEAFF.

This clonotype has ten or more counts. The V call is TRBV7-2, the J call TRBJ2-3; D perhaps matches TRBD2 (7 bases). The germline V gene has CDR1 SGHTA and CDR2 FQGNSA. There are 15 residues in the CDR3. Trimming removed 7 bases at V and 4 bases at J, with 18 bases between. The CDR3 loop reads CASTPGGGLADTQYF. CDR3 coding DNA: TGTGCCAGCACCCCTGGGGGGGGGCTGGCAGATACGCAGTATTTT.

In its sample, this clonotype was seen many times. The CDR3 here is CASSQVDGQGDYGYTF. CDR3 sequence (DNA): TGTGCCAGCAGCCAAGTTGATGGACAGGGCGACTATGGCTACACCTTC. The V and J genes are TRBV14 and TRBJ1-2; 8 nucleotides align to TRBD1. The CDR3 length is 16 residues. Germline V gene lookup returns CDR1 SGHDN and CDR2 FVKESK. J lost 3 bases, V lost 1 base, and 7 bases had no gene match.

V gene TRBV5-1 combines with J gene TRBJ1-2; unclear D gene. Germline CDR1 and CDR2: SGHRS and YFSETQ. V lost 4 bases, J lost 0 bases, and 16 bases lay in between. The CDR3 is 16 residues long. The CDR3 coding sequence is TGCGCCAGCAGCCCGGCCGGGCCAACGGCTAACTATGGCTACACCTTC. It codes for CASSPAGPTANYGYTF.

The rearrangement links TRBV7-2 to TRBJ1-1; D is undetermined. Deletions cut 5 bases from V and 0 bases from J, with 13 bases between. The CDR3 totals 15 residues. CDR1 and CDR2 from the germline V gene are SGHTA and FQGNSA. As DNA, the CDR3 is TGTGCCAGCAGCCTAGGGTTGGCCATGAACACTGAAGCTTTCTTT. As protein: CASSLGLAMNTEAFF.

The chain has TRBV28 and TRBJ2-3, with TRBD2 matching 7 bases. CDR3 size: 13 residues. Unmatched junction bases numbered 3, after V lost 5 bases and J lost 4 bases. From germline, CDR1 is MDHEN and CDR2 SYDVKM. The CDR3 nucleotides read TGTGCCAGCAGTCCTGGGGGGGCAGATACGCAGTATTTT. Protein sequence: CASSPGGADTQYF. Full variable domain (outside the CDR3, taken from reference TRBV28 and TRBJ2-3): DVKVTQSSRYLVKRTGEKVFLECVQDMDHENMFWYRQDPGLGLRLIYFSYDVKMKEKGDIPEGYSVSREKKERFSLILESASTNQTSMYLCASSPGGADTQYFGPGTRLTVL.

The gene calls are TRBV20-1 and TRBJ2-7; D tentatively fits TRBD1 or TRBD2 (5 bases each). V lost 1 base and J 1 base, leaving 8 bases between the germline ends. This CDR3 comprises 13 residues. The V gene's germline CDR1 is DFQATT and CDR2 SNEGSKA (reference sequence). CDR3 protein: CSARGDGSYEQYF. CDR3 DNA: TGCAGTGCTAGAGGGGACGGGTCCTACGAGCAGTACTTC.

This chain joins TRBV7-4 and TRBJ2-3; no clear D. CDR1 and CDR2 (germline): SGHVT, SQSDAQ. The CDR3 runs 12 residues. Trimming took off 5 bases at V and 6 bases at J, with 9 bases between the two ends. The CDR3 nucleotides are TGTGCCAGCAGCGTTCTCGGGGATACGCAGTATTTT. It specifies CASSVLGDTQYF.

This clonotype has ten or more counts. The V and J genes are TRBV7-8 and TRBJ2-7, with 8 bases aligning to TRBD1. With 5 bases clipped from V and 3 bases from J, the junction kept 9 bases outside the gene matches. CDR1 SGHVS and CDR2 FQNEAQ come from the germline V gene. The CDR3 has 15 residues. CDR3 region: CASSTSPGGIYEQYF. CDR3 DNA: TGTGCCAGCAGCACTAGCCCAGGGGGCATCTACGAGCAGTACTTC. The variable domain in full, with the rest retrieved from reference TRBV7-8 and TRBJ2-7, is GAGVSQSPRYKVAKRGQDVALRCDPISGHVSLFWYQQALGQGPEFLTYFQNEAQLDKSGLPSDRFFAERPEGSVSTLKIQRTQQEDSAVYLCASSTSPGGIYEQYFGPGTRLTVT.

This chain links TRBV19 with TRBJ2-1, with D unresolved. The length of the CDR3 is 11 residues. Germline V gives CDR1 LNHDA, CDR2 SQIVND (reference sequence). The V and J ends lost 3 bases and 9 bases respectively, with 6 bases between them. CDR3 in DNA: TGTGCCAGTAGTATGGGCGGTGAGCAGTTCTTC. The encoded protein is CASSMGGEQFF. The full variable domain, completed using reference TRBV19 and TRBJ2-1, is DGGITQSPKYLFRKEGQNVTLSCEQNLNHDAMYWYRQDPGQGLRLIYYSQIVNDFQKGDIAEGYSVSREKKESFPLTVTSAQKNPTAFYLCASSMGGEQFFGPGTRLTVL.

In its sample, this clonotype was seen many times. The chain links TRBV7-8 to TRBJ1-1; D is unresolved. Germline V gene sequence: CDR1 SGHVS, CDR2 FQNEAQ. This CDR3 is 15 amino acids long. Trimming stripped 2 bases from V and 0 bases from J, with 10 bases between. CDR3 residues: CASSLRLQVNTEAFF. As DNA, the CDR3 is TGTGCCAGCAGCTTACGTCTGCAGGTGAACACTGAAGCTTTCTTT.

This clonotype was seen more than once but under ten times. The chain combines TRBV10-3 with TRBJ1-1, with no clear D. In germline, CDR1 is ENHRY, CDR2 SYGVKD. CDR3 length: 12 amino acids. The V and J ends lost 3 bases and 3 bases respectively, with 5 bases between them. CDR3 in amino acids: CAISEVDTEAFF. CDR3 nucleotides: TGTGCCATCAGTGAAGTGGACACTGAAGCTTTCTTT.

This clonotype was observed a few times. The chain links TRBV2 to TRBJ2-7; the match to TRBD2 covers 7 bases. The V segment lost 2 bases and the J segment 0 bases; nucleotides outside the gene matches: 7. Germline CDR1 SNHLY, CDR2 FYNNEI. The CDR3 has 16 residues. CDR3 bases: TGTGCCAGCAGTGAACCGGGCGGGGGTCTCTCCTACGAGCAGTACTTC. This translates into CASSEPGGGLSYEQYF. Based on the CDR3 plus reference TRBV2 and TRBJ2-7, the full variable domain is EPEVTQTPSHQVTQMGQEVILRCVPISNHLYFYWYRQILGQKVEFLVSFYNNEISEKSEIFDDQFSVERPDGSNFTLKIRSTKLEDSAMYFCASSEPGGGLSYEQYFGPGTRLTVT.

This clonotype was observed at least ten times. This chain joins TRBV27 and TRBJ1-6; D gene uncertain. In germline, CDR1 is MNHEY, CDR2 SMNVEV (reference sequence). CDR3 length: 15 amino acids. V shed 6 bases and J shed 5 bases, with 14 bases lying between them. CDR3 DNA sequence: TGTGCCAGCAGCCGGGAGGGATTTGATAATTCACCCCTCCACTTT. Protein: CASSREGFDNSPLHF.

V and J are TRBV29-1 and TRBJ2-1, with TRBD1 matching over 8 bases. The CDR3 is 13 residues long. CDR1 SQVTM and CDR2 ANQGSEA come from the germline V gene. Trimming removed 7 bases from V and 8 bases from J; junction bases left unmatched: 10. CDR3 loop: CSEGQGVYDEQFF. The CDR3 nucleotides read TGCAGCGAAGGACAGGGAGTATACGATGAGCAGTTCTTC.

This clonotype turned up a few times. The chain employs TRBV5-4 and TRBJ2-7; TRBD2 aligns across 9 bases. The CDR3 sequence is 15 residues long. The germline gives CDR1 SGHNT, CDR2 YYREEE (reference sequence). V lost 4 bases, J lost 3 bases, and 8 bases stayed unmatched. The CDR3 here is CASSDPGLAVYEQYF. DNA of the CDR3: TGTGCCAGCAGCGATCCGGGACTAGCTGTCTACGAGCAGTACTTC.

V gene TRBV14 combines with J gene TRBJ2-3; TRBD2 agrees at 10 bases. J gave up 6 bases and V 1 base, and 7 bases lay outside the gene matches. Germline V gives CDR1 SGHDN, CDR2 FVKESK. This CDR3 has 16 amino acids. CDR3 DNA sequence: TGTGCCAGCAGCCAAGGTCTAGCGGGGGTGCACGATACGCAGTATTTT. This translates into CASSQGLAGVHDTQYF.

About this clonotype: This may be a read error: a much more frequent sequence differs by one nucleotide. The chain links TRBV7-9 to TRBJ2-7, with D unresolved. V dropped 0 bases and J dropped 0 bases, with 3 bases sitting between them. Germline V CDR1 and CDR2: SEHNR, FQNEAQ (reference sequence). The CDR3 is made up of 13 amino acids. The CDR3 coding sequence is TGTGCCAGCAGCTTAGCCAGCTCCTACGAGCAGTACTTC. It is translated as CASSLASSYEQYF.

In this sample, this clonotype turned up a few times. This chain connects TRBV4-1 to TRBJ2-3; D not certain. CDR1 is MGHRA and CDR2 is YSYEKL in the germline V gene. The CDR3 is 13 residues long. Trimming pared 3 bases from V and 0 bases from J, leaving 4 bases between. The CDR3 region is CASSQGSTDTQYF. CDR3 bases: TGCGCCAGCAGCCAGGGGAGCACAGATACGCAGTATTTT.

The table lists this clonotype with a count of one. This chain links TRBV5-6 with TRBJ1-2; D gene ambiguous. The CDR3 consists of 12 residues. The germline gives CDR1 SGHDT, CDR2 YYEEEE. Between the trimmed V and J ends, which lost 1 base and 4 bases, there was a span of 5 bases. The CDR3 region is CASSLNSYGYTF. CDR3 nucleotide sequence: TGTGCCAGCAGCTTGAATTCCTATGGCTACACCTTC. Full variable domain (outside the CDR3, taken from reference TRBV5-6 and TRBJ1-2): DAGVTQSPTHLIKTRGQQVTLRCSPKSGHDTVSWYQQALGQGPQFIFQYYEEEERQRGNFPDRFSGHQFPNYSSELNVNALLLGDSALYLCASSLNSYGYTFGSGTRLTVV.

The V gene is TRBV9, the J gene TRBJ2-1; unclear D gene. The V end lost 4 bases, the J end lost 3 bases, and 14 bases lay between the germline ends. CDR1 and CDR2 (germline): SGDLS, YYNGEE. CDR3 length equals 15 residues. The CDR3 protein is CASSPKTSHYNEQFF. The CDR3 nucleotides read TGTGCCAGCAGCCCGAAGACCAGCCACTACAATGAGCAGTTCTTC.

The sample holds a few counts of this clonotype. The genes are TRBV7-2 and TRBJ1-1; D might be TRBD1 (5 bases). The CDR3 has 15 amino acids. Trimming pared 11 bases from V and 1 base from J, leaving 20 bases between. Germline V CDR1 and CDR2: SGHTA, FQGNSA. The CDR3 nucleotides read TGTGCCGGACGGGGGAGAGGGGAAAAGAACACTGAAGCTTTCTTT. This encodes CAGRGRGEKNTEAFF.

The rearrangement joins TRBV12-3 or TRBV12-4 to TRBJ2-1; TRBD2 aligns across 9 bases. The V and J ends lost 5 bases and 4 bases, in that order; junction bases with no gene match: 6. There are 15 residues in the CDR3. In DNA form, the CDR3 reads TGTGCCAGCAGTAATAGCGGGGGAGGGTACAATGAGCAGTTCTTC. Encoded protein: CASSNSGGGYNEQFF.